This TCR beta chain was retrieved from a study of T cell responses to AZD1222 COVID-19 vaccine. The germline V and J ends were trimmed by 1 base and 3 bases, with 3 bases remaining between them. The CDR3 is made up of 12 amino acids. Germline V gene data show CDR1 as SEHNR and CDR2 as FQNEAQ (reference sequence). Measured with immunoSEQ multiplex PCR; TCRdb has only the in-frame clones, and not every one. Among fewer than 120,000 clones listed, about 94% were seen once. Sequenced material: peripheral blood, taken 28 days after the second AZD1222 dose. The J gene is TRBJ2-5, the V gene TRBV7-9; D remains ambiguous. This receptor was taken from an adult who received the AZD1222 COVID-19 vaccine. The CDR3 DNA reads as TGTGCCAGCAGCTTAGTCGAAGAGACCCAGTACTTC. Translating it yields CASSLVEETQYF.